What follows are 22 T cell receptor beta chains derived from one specimen sequenced in a study of T cell responses to AZD1222 COVID-19 vaccine. Method: immunoSEQ multiplex PCR; TCRdb's copy keeps in-frame clones and lacks some. This sample has 30,000 to 35,000 clones, with approximately 80% found just once. The starting material was peripheral blood, obtained 28 days after the second AZD1222 dose. All receptors derive from an adult who received the AZD1222 COVID-19 vaccine.

The rearrangement links TRBV16 to TRBJ2-1; 9 bases match TRBD2. Germline-derived CDR1 and CDR2 are KGHSY and FQNENV. The CDR3 is 16 amino acids. V dropped 7 bases and J dropped 1; count of bases not matched to a gene: 8. The CDR3: CASTGPSGRSYNEQFF. The CDR3 nucleotides are TGTGCCAGCACCGGGCCCAGCGGGAGGTCCTACAATGAGCAGTTCTTC.

The chain combines TRBV19 with TRBJ2-5; 8 nucleotides match TRBD2. The germline gives CDR1 LNHDA, CDR2 SQIVND (reference sequence). The length of the CDR3 is 16 residues. Trimming took 6 bases from V and 1 from J; bases not matched to a gene: 10. Here the CDR3 DNA reads TGTGCCAGTAGCCTGTACATAAGCGGGGGCCAAGAGACCCAGTACTTC. Translating gives CASSLYISGGQETQYF.

This clone turned up a few times. V is TRBV7-9 and J is TRBJ2-5, with D unclear. Germline V gene sequence: CDR1 SEHNR, CDR2 FQNEAQ (reference sequence). This CDR3 comprises 14 residues. The V end was cut by 5 bases, the J end by 0 bases, with 10 bases between. CDR3 nucleotide sequence: TGTGCCAGCAGCCCTCGCCCATACCAAGAGACCCAGTACTTC. Translated, it gives CASSPRPYQETQYF.

This chain joins TRBV7-7 and TRBJ2-1; D is perhaps TRBD2 (6 bases). This CDR3 spans 15 amino acids. V gave up 1 base and J gave up 2 bases, with 9 bases separating them. From germline, CDR1 is SSHAT and CDR2 FNYEAQ (reference sequence). The CDR3 reads CASSLGTTTYNEQFF. The CDR3 DNA sequence: TGTGCCAGCAGCTTAGGGACTACGACCTACAATGAGCAGTTCTTC.

The rearrangement links TRBV30 to TRBJ1-6; D may be TRBD1 (5 bases). This CDR3 is built from 13 residues. The V gene's germline CDR1 is GTSNPN and CDR2 SVGIG (reference sequence). Between the trimmed V and J ends, which lost 4 bases and 10 bases, there was a span of 14 bases. CDR3 loop: CAWNVRVRSPLHF. In DNA form, the CDR3 reads TGTGCCTGGAACGTCAGGGTTAGGTCACCCCTCCACTTT.

The chain couples TRBV18 to TRBJ1-5; TRBD1 matches at 10 bases. The CDR3 runs 17 residues. After removal of 5 bases from V and 8 bases from J, the junction contained 15 bases not matched to a gene. The germline V gene encodes CDR1 KGHSH and CDR2 LQKENI. In DNA, the CDR3 is TGTGCCAGCTCATCTACTCCGGGACAGGGGTCGTTGAAGCCCCAGCATTTT. Amino acid sequence: CASSSTPGQGSLKPQHF.

The chain recombines TRBV7-9 with TRBJ2-5; no definite D call. This CDR3 contains 11 residues. V lost 6 bases, J lost 3 bases, and 5 bases lay in between. Looked up from germline, CDR1 is SEHNR and CDR2 is FQNEAQ (reference sequence). CDR3 loop: CASRRKETQYF. DNA for the CDR3: TGTGCCAGCAGACGAAAAGAGACCCAGTACTTC.

In DNA, the CDR3 is TGTGCCACCAGCAGAGGAGGGGGGCGTAAGGGATTCCCCTACGAGCAGTACTTC. It translates to CATSRGGGRKGFPYEQYF. The chain recombines TRBV15 with TRBJ2-7; perhaps D is TRBD1 or TRBD2 (6 bases each). Germline loops: CDR1 LNHNV, CDR2 YYDKDF (reference sequence). V shed 1 base and J shed 2 bases, with 21 bases lying between them. The CDR3 sequence is 18 residues long.

The V call is TRBV7-2, the J call TRBJ2-3; 8 nucleotides match TRBD2. After removal of 4 bases from V and 4 bases from J, the junction contained 16 bases not matched to a gene. The CDR3 length is 18 residues. In germline, CDR1 is SGHTA, CDR2 FQGNSA. For the CDR3, the DNA is TGTGCCAGCAGCTATTCTCGCAGGGTCGGGGGGGCCGCAGATACGCAGTATTTT. It specifies CASSYSRRVGGAADTQYF.

This chain uses TRBV28 with TRBJ1-2; 7 bases are a match to TRBD1. J gave up 1 base and V 1 base, and 3 bases lay outside the gene matches. CDR3 length equals 15 residues. In germline, CDR1 is MDHEN, CDR2 SYDVKM. CDR3 region: CASSLLAGGNYGYTF. CDR3 nucleotides: TGTGCCAGCAGTTTATTGGCAGGGGGTAACTATGGCTACACCTTC.

The sample holds a few counts of this clone. This chain joins TRBV28 and TRBJ2-1; possibly TRBD1 or TRBD2 for D (6 bases each). Looked up from germline, CDR1 is MDHEN and CDR2 is SYDVKM. The germline V and J ends were trimmed by 3 bases and 9 bases, with 12 bases remaining between them. CDR3 length: 13 amino acids. Here the CDR3 DNA reads TGTGCCAGCAGTTTGTTCGGGGGCGGTGAGCAGTTCTTC. Translated: CASSLFGGGEQFF.

The V call is TRBV5-6, the J call TRBJ1-2; a possible D gene is TRBD1 (5 bases). This CDR3 comprises 13 residues. Germline V gives CDR1 SGHDT, CDR2 YYEEEE. Trimming cost V 4 bases and J 2 bases, with 9 bases left between them. CDR3 sequence: CASSRDGNYGYTF. The CDR3 DNA reads as TGTGCCAGCAGCCGGGACGGGAACTATGGCTACACCTTC.

The chain uses TRBV18 and TRBJ2-7, with 7 bases aligning to TRBD1. CDR1 and CDR2 (germline): KGHSH, LQKENI. The CDR3 covers 15 residues. With V trimmed by 3 bases and J by 5 bases, 10 bases remained unmatched. Written as DNA, the CDR3 is TGTGCCAGCTCACCGGGACAGCAGAGTCGTGACGAGCAGTACGTC. Protein product: CASSPGQQSRDEQYV.

The chain joins TRBV10-1 to TRBJ1-1; the D is unclear. V lost 3 bases to trimming and J lost 0 bases, with 11 bases between them. Germline V gene sequence: CDR1 WNHNN, CDR2 SYGVQD (reference sequence). This CDR3 comprises 15 residues. In nucleotides, the CDR3 is TGCGCCAGCAGTGAAGAGTCTTCGATGAACACTGAAGCTTTCTTT. This gives the protein CASSEESSMNTEAFF.

The chain has TRBV29-1 and TRBJ1-1; TRBD1 is a possible D gene (5 bases). The CDR3 loop spans 11 amino acids. Germline V gives CDR1 SQVTM, CDR2 ANQGSEA. V gave up 3 bases and J gave up 7 bases, with 9 bases separating them. The chain's CDR3 is CSVETAVEAFF. The CDR3 DNA follows: TGCAGCGTTGAGACAGCGGTTGAAGCTTTCTTT.

The rearrangement joins TRBV18 to TRBJ2-3; 7 bases fit TRBD1. This CDR3 is built from 14 residues. Germline CDR1 and CDR2: KGHSH and LQKENI. V lost 4 bases, J lost 2 bases, and 3 bases stayed unmatched. CDR3 residues: CASSRDSPTDTQYF. The DNA for the CDR3 is TGTGCCAGCTCACGGGACAGCCCCACAGATACGCAGTATTTT.

V usage is TRBV18 and J usage is TRBJ1-2; 8 nucleotides align to TRBD1. The ends lost 5 bases at V and 5 bases at J; junction bases unmatched: 16. The length of the CDR3 is 17 residues. The germline V gene encodes CDR1 KGHSH and CDR2 LQKENI. The CDR3 reads CASSAEEVGQGSYGYTF. DNA of the CDR3: TGTGCCAGCTCAGCCGAGGAGGTTGGACAGGGCTCATATGGCTACACCTTC.

In DNA form, the CDR3 reads TGCAGCGTGGGGGGGTCGGGGGCCCCAACAGATACGCAGTATTTT. Translation: CSVGGSGAPTDTQYF. V usage is TRBV29-1 and J usage is TRBJ2-3; D is perhaps TRBD2 (7 bases). The length of the CDR3 is 15 residues. V lost 6 bases and J 3 bases, leaving 19 bases between the germline ends. Germline CDR1 reads SQVTM; CDR2 reads ANQGSEA.

V is TRBV23-1 and J is TRBJ2-7; the D gene is possibly TRBD1 (5 bases). TRBV23-1 is an ORF, with its function uncertain. The CDR3 length is 15 residues. Between the trimmed V and J ends, which lost 4 bases and 0 bases, there was a span of 13 bases. The CDR3 protein is CASSPTTAASYEQYF. The CDR3 DNA reads as TGCGCCAGCAGTCCCACGACAGCAGCCTCCTACGAGCAGTACTTC.

V gene TRBV3-1 (or the pseudogene TRBV3-2) combines with J gene TRBJ1-3; D gene uncertain. The CDR3 runs 16 residues. Looked up from germline, CDR1 is LGHDT and CDR2 is YNNKEL (reference sequence). V dropped 3 bases and J dropped 6 bases, with 18 bases sitting between them. CDR3 coding DNA: TGTGCCAGCAGCCACCCCACCGCGGCCCTCGTAAACACCATATATTTT. It encodes CASSHPTAALVNTIYF.

V and J are TRBV6-6 and TRBJ1-3; D is unclear. This CDR3 spans 15 amino acids. With 0 bases removed from V and 2 bases from J, the gap between germline ends came to 8 bases. Germline V lookup: CDR1 MNHNY, CDR2 SVGAGI (reference sequence). CDR3 loop: CASSYSMGAGNTIYF. Written as DNA, the CDR3 is TGTGCCAGCAGTTACTCGATGGGCGCTGGAAACACCATATATTTT.

The chain recombines TRBV5-1 with TRBJ2-3; 9 bases map to TRBD2. With 0 bases clipped from V and 5 bases from J, the junction kept 7 bases outside the gene matches. The CDR3 runs to 16 residues. The germline V gene has CDR1 SGHRS and CDR2 YFSETQ. The CDR3 here is CASSLGIAGVLDTQYF. The CDR3 DNA reads as TGCGCCAGCAGCTTGGGTATAGCGGGAGTGTTAGATACGCAGTATTTT.